Detailed here is one T cell receptor beta chain. This record comes from a study of blood T cell repertoires in COVID-19. Study as a whole: The analysed material was cDNA or gDNA that came from T cells, B-cell-depleted T cells, or PBMCs.

Data came from immunoSEQ multiplex PCR; TCRdb stores just in-frame clones and leaves some out. The sample consists of about 400,000 clones, approximately 88% of them appearing once. Material for sequencing was PBMCs or T cells enriched from blood (not recorded which). The sequence derives from a woman in her forties with acute COVID-19.

CDR3 bases: TGTGCCAGCTCACCGGGCACTCCGGGTCAGGGGAGCGAGCAGTACTTC. This translates into CASSPGTPGQGSEQYF. J is TRBJ2-7 and V is TRBV18, with D maybe TRBD1 (6 bases). This CDR3 has 16 amino acids. The V end lost 3 bases, the J end lost 6 bases, and 21 bases lay between the germline ends. Germline loops: CDR1 KGHSH, CDR2 LQKENI.